The 20 T cell receptor beta chains below were found in one sample sequenced in a study of spatial heterogeneity in lung cancer. Time point of the sample: blood at routine non-recurrence follow-up after resection. TCRdb passed the 5' RACE reads through MiXCR, listing each CDR3 protein once. The sample shows around 45,000 distinct CDR3 sequences, 22% of them seen only once. The material was PBMCs, obtained at follow-up. These TCRs come from a female donor with early-stage non-small cell lung cancer.

Note on this clonotype: A much bigger clone sits one base away, suggesting this may be a read error. The chain carries TRBV18 and TRBJ2-7; D might be TRBD1 (5 bases). The CDR3 spans 12 residues. Germline V CDR1 and CDR2: KGHSH, LQKENI. Here the CDR3 DNA reads TGTGCCAGCACACCGACAGCCTACGAGCAGTACTTC. Its protein product is CASTPTAYEQYF.

The chain uses TRBV23-1 and TRBJ1-4, with D hard to call. TRBV23-1 is filed as an ORF, its function uncertain. The CDR3 loop spans 16 amino acids. V dropped 1 base and J dropped 10 bases, with 19 bases sitting between them. CDR3 nucleotide sequence: TGCGCCAGCAGTCAATATCGGAGGCGGACGGAGGGAAAACTGTTTTTT. Its translation is CASSQYRRRTEGKLFF.

This clonotype was picked up a small number of times. The J gene is TRBJ1-2, the V gene TRBV4-2, with D uncertain. Trimming removed 0 bases at V and 4 bases at J, with 9 bases between. The germline gives CDR1 LGHNA, CDR2 YNFKEQ. CDR3 length: 14 amino acids. The CDR3 loop is CASSQDTAAYGYTF. Here the CDR3 DNA reads TGTGCCAGCAGCCAAGATACAGCCGCCTATGGCTACACCTTC.

This clonotype was seen a single time. This chain connects TRBV11-3 to TRBJ2-5; a possible D gene is TRBD2 (5 bases). The ends were cut back, 6 bases at V and 2 bases at J, with 10 bases in the middle. Looked up from germline, CDR1 is SGHNT and CDR2 is YENEEA. The CDR3 has 13 amino acids. The chain's CDR3 is CASSYSVQETQYF. For the CDR3, the DNA is TGTGCCAGCAGTTATAGCGTGCAAGAGACCCAGTACTTC. The full variable domain, completed using reference TRBV11-3 and TRBJ2-5, is EAGVVQSPRYKIIEKKQPVAFWCNPISGHNTLYWYLQNLGQGPELLIRYENEEAVDDSQLPKDRFSAERLKGVDSTLKIQPAELGDSAVYLCASSYSVQETQYFGPGTRLLVL.

This chain connects TRBV20-1 to TRBJ2-7; 8 bases align to TRBD1. The CDR3 extends over 12 amino acids. Germline CDR1 DFQATT, CDR2 SNEGSKA (reference sequence). The V and J ends lost 3 bases and 6 bases, in that order; junction bases with no gene match: 4. CDR3 bases: TGCAGTGCTAGTCGTCAGGGGGCCGAGCAGTACTTC. This codes for CSASRQGAEQYF.

The chain combines TRBV10-1 with TRBJ1-5; D gene uncertain. V lost 5 bases to trimming and J lost 4 bases, with 9 bases between them. The CDR3 has 13 residues. Per the germline V gene, CDR1 is WNHNN and CDR2 is SYGVQD (reference sequence). In DNA, the CDR3 is TGCGCCAGCAGTCAGGACTTTAATCAGCCCCAGCATTTT. Its translation: CASSQDFNQPQHF.

This clonotype has just a few counts. The chain employs TRBV7-2 and TRBJ1-2; possible D gene TRBD1, 5 bases. CDR1 is SGHTA and CDR2 is FQGNSA in the germline V gene. The CDR3 has 14 amino acids. The V gene lost 3 bases and the J gene lost 4 bases, with 12 bases spanning the gap. The CDR3 nucleotides are TGTGCCAGCAGCTTTCCAGGGTGGGGCTATGGCTACACCTTC. Encoded protein: CASSFPGWGYGYTF.

This clonotype occurred many times. The gene calls are TRBV3-1 and TRBJ1-3; no firm D call. This CDR3 has 13 amino acids. The V end lost 4 bases, the J end lost 0 bases, and 4 bases lay between the germline ends. CDR1 is LGHDT, CDR2 YNNKEL, per germline (reference sequence). The DNA for the CDR3 is TGTGCCAGCAGCCCCTCCTCTGGAAACACCATATATTTT. Its protein product is CASSPSSGNTIYF.

This clonotype was observed a few times. The CDR3 DNA sequence: TGCGCCAGCAGCTTGGGGAGCGGGACGGGGAATGAGCAGTTCTTC. It encodes CASSLGSGTGNEQFF. The chain has TRBV5-1 and TRBJ2-1, with 7 bases aligning to TRBD2. CDR3 length: 15 amino acids. Unmatched junction bases numbered 7, after V lost 0 bases and J lost 7 bases. Germline values: CDR1 SGHRS, CDR2 YFSETQ.

The V and J genes are TRBV28 and TRBJ2-7, with a possible D match to TRBD2 (5 bases). The CDR3 contains 15 residues. The germline CDR1 and CDR2 sequences are MDHEN and SYDVKM. V was shortened by 7 bases and J by 5 bases, with 21 bases between the two germline ends. The CDR3: CASTLPGFALDEQYF. CDR3 sequence (DNA): TGTGCCAGCACCCTCCCGGGGTTCGCTTTGGACGAGCAGTACTTC.

This clonotype was recorded many times. The chain carries TRBV6-1 and TRBJ1-1; tentative D call: TRBD1 (6 bases). The CDR3 consists of 14 residues. Germline-derived CDR1 and CDR2 are MNHNS and SASEGT. Trimming pared 8 bases from V and 8 bases from J, leaving 21 bases between. The CDR3 coding sequence is TGTGCCAGCCGGTCCGGTTTCCCGACAGGCGAAGCTTTCTTT. Its translation is CASRSGFPTGEAFF.

With respect to this clonotype: Given a much more abundant clone one base away, this may be a read error. The CDR3 does not end in the conserved phenylalanine or tryptophan, so this is likely a read error. The gene calls are TRBV25-1 and TRBJ2-2; the D is unclear. This CDR3 region has 13 residues. In germline, CDR1 is MGHDK, CDR2 SYGVNS. Trimming cost V 4 bases and J 7 bases, with 10 bases left between them. The CDR3 sequence is CASSVTRYGELFL. CDR3 DNA: TGTGCCAGCAGTGTGACGCGCTACGGGGAGCTGTTTCTT.

The chain joins TRBV12-3 or TRBV12-4 to TRBJ1-1, with D unresolved. Between the trimmed V and J ends, which lost 6 bases and 5 bases, there was a span of 22 bases. The CDR3 runs 16 residues. The CDR3 coding sequence is TGTGCCAGCAGAGGAGACCGTGTGTGGGGTAATACTGAAGCTTTCTTT. Its translation: CASRGDRVWGNTEAFF.

The rearrangement uses TRBV29-1 and TRBJ2-1; the D gene is possibly TRBD2 (5 bases). Germline V lookup: CDR1 SQVTM, CDR2 ANQGSEA. This CDR3 contains 14 residues. V was cut by 4 bases and J by 6 bases, with 16 bases left in between. CDR3: CSVGRRLPLNEQFF. The CDR3 DNA follows: TGCAGCGTTGGGCGAAGACTACCCCTCAATGAGCAGTTCTTC.

V and J are TRBV19 and TRBJ2-1; D tentatively reads TRBD1 or TRBD2 (5 bases each). CDR1 and CDR2 from the germline V gene are LNHDA and SQIVND (reference sequence). Trimming pared 1 base from V and 3 bases from J, leaving 13 bases between. The CDR3 runs 16 residues. The chain's CDR3 is CASSIVSGHLYNEQFF. The CDR3 DNA sequence: TGTGCCAGTAGTATAGTCAGCGGACACCTCTACAATGAGCAGTTCTTC.

Only a few counts were recorded for this clonotype. The chain uses TRBV18 and TRBJ1-1; TRBD1 agrees at 8 bases. This CDR3 comprises 15 residues. Germline CDR1 is KGHSH and CDR2 is LQKENI. Losses at the gene ends were 3 bases for V and 1 base for J; bases not matched to a gene: 4. Here the CDR3 reads CASSPPQGGNTEAFF. The DNA for the CDR3 is TGTGCCAGCTCACCTCCACAGGGGGGGAACACTGAAGCTTTCTTT. Full variable domain (missing parts from reference TRBV18 and TRBJ1-1): NAGVMQNPRHLVRRRGQEARLRCSPMKGHSHVYWYRQLPEEGLKFMVYLQKENIIDESGMPKERFSAEFPKEGPSILRIQQVVRGDSAAYFCASSPPQGGNTEAFFGQGTRLTVV.

This clonotype has a handful of counts. This sequence joins TRBV14 and TRBJ2-2; D gene unclear. This CDR3 comprises 14 residues. Per the germline V gene, CDR1 is SGHDN and CDR2 is FVKESK. Trimming cost V 4 bases and J 4 bases, with 10 bases left between them. The CDR3 is CASSRKQITGELFF. CDR3 coding DNA: TGTGCCAGCAGCCGGAAACAGATCACCGGGGAGCTGTTTTTT. Full variable domain (missing parts from reference TRBV14 and TRBJ2-2): EAGVTQFPSHSVIEKGQTVTLRCDPISGHDNLYWYRRVMGKEIKFLLHFVKESKQDESGMPNNRFLAERTGGTYSTLKVQPAELEDSGVYFCASSRKQITGELFFGEGSRLTVL.

This clonotype was detected many times. V and J are TRBV28 and TRBJ1-3; D possibly corresponds to TRBD1 (6 bases). V was clipped by 5 bases and J by 4 bases, with 18 bases between them. The germline gives CDR1 MDHEN, CDR2 SYDVKM. This CDR3 comprises 16 residues. In nucleotides, the CDR3 is TGTGCCAGCAGTCCCCGTGGGGGGGCGACGGGAAACACCATATATTTT. Translated: CASSPRGGATGNTIYF.

This clonotype was recorded a few times. V is TRBV29-1 and J is TRBJ1-1, with D perhaps TRBD1 (5 bases). The germline gives CDR1 SQVTM, CDR2 ANQGSEA. V lost 3 bases and J lost 4, with 12 bases in between. The CDR3 is 13 amino acids. CDR3 in DNA: TGCAGCGTTGAGGGGACCTCGGGCACTGAAGCTTTCTTT. Translated: CSVEGTSGTEAFF.

Comments on this clonotype: Given a much more abundant clone one base away, this may be a read error. The chain carries TRBV9 and TRBJ2-3; 8 positions agree with TRBD2. CDR1 and CDR2 (germline): SGDLS, YYNGEE. The CDR3 runs to 15 residues. The CDR3 region is CAISPSGGPSDTQYF. The CDR3 coding sequence is TGTGCCATCAGCCCCTCGGGGGGGCCTTCAGATACGCAGTATTTT.